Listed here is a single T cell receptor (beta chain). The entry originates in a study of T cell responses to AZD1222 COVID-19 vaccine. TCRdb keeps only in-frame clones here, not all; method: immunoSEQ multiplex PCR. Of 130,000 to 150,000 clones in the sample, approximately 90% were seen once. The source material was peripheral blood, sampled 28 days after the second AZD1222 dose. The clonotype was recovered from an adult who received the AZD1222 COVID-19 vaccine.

The CDR3 nucleotides read TGTGCCAGCAGCGTAGCCCAGGGCGCAGATACGCAGTATTTT. Protein sequence: CASSVAQGADTQYF. The rearrangement joins TRBV9 to TRBJ2-3; perhaps TRBD1 as D (5 bases). CDR1 is SGDLS and CDR2 is YYNGEE in the germline V gene. Between the trimmed V and J ends, which lost 0 bases and 4 bases, there was a span of 9 bases. CDR3 length: 14 amino acids.